Listed here is a single T cell receptor (beta chain). Its target is unknown. UMI-labeled 5' RACE TRB cDNA libraries were prepared from the cells. After re-calling the 5' RACE reads, TCRdb lists one entry per CDR3 protein, DNA absent. Here the sample table reports more than 100,000 distinct CDR3 sequences. The data stem from a study of CXCR3-negative and CXCR3-positive naive CD8 T cells. In the study overall: Summed over all libraries, TRB reads came to around 140 million, with about 1.5 +/- 0.3 million per library.

The CDR3 is 16 residues long. CDR1 is SEHNR and CDR2 is FQNEAQ in the germline V gene (reference sequence). Findings and caveats of the study: Naive CXCR3-positive cells had TRB CDR3s more hydrophobic than those of CXCR3-negative naive cells. In naive cells, CXCR3-negative and CXCR3-positive subsets had similar TRBV-TRBJ usage; memory cells differed.

The receptor was derived from a human donor in good health. Some clones in this sample may be carry-over from other donors' samples. Sequencing was performed on naive CXCR3+ CD8+ T cells from blood. Subset meaning: CD45RO-CCR7+CD27+CD95- naive CD8+ T cells expressing CXCR3 (TNR3+). J is TRBJ2-7 and V is TRBV7-9; TCRdb's D call, TRBD1, is unchecked because there is no DNA. The CDR3 region is CASSFAKPGTVYEQYF.